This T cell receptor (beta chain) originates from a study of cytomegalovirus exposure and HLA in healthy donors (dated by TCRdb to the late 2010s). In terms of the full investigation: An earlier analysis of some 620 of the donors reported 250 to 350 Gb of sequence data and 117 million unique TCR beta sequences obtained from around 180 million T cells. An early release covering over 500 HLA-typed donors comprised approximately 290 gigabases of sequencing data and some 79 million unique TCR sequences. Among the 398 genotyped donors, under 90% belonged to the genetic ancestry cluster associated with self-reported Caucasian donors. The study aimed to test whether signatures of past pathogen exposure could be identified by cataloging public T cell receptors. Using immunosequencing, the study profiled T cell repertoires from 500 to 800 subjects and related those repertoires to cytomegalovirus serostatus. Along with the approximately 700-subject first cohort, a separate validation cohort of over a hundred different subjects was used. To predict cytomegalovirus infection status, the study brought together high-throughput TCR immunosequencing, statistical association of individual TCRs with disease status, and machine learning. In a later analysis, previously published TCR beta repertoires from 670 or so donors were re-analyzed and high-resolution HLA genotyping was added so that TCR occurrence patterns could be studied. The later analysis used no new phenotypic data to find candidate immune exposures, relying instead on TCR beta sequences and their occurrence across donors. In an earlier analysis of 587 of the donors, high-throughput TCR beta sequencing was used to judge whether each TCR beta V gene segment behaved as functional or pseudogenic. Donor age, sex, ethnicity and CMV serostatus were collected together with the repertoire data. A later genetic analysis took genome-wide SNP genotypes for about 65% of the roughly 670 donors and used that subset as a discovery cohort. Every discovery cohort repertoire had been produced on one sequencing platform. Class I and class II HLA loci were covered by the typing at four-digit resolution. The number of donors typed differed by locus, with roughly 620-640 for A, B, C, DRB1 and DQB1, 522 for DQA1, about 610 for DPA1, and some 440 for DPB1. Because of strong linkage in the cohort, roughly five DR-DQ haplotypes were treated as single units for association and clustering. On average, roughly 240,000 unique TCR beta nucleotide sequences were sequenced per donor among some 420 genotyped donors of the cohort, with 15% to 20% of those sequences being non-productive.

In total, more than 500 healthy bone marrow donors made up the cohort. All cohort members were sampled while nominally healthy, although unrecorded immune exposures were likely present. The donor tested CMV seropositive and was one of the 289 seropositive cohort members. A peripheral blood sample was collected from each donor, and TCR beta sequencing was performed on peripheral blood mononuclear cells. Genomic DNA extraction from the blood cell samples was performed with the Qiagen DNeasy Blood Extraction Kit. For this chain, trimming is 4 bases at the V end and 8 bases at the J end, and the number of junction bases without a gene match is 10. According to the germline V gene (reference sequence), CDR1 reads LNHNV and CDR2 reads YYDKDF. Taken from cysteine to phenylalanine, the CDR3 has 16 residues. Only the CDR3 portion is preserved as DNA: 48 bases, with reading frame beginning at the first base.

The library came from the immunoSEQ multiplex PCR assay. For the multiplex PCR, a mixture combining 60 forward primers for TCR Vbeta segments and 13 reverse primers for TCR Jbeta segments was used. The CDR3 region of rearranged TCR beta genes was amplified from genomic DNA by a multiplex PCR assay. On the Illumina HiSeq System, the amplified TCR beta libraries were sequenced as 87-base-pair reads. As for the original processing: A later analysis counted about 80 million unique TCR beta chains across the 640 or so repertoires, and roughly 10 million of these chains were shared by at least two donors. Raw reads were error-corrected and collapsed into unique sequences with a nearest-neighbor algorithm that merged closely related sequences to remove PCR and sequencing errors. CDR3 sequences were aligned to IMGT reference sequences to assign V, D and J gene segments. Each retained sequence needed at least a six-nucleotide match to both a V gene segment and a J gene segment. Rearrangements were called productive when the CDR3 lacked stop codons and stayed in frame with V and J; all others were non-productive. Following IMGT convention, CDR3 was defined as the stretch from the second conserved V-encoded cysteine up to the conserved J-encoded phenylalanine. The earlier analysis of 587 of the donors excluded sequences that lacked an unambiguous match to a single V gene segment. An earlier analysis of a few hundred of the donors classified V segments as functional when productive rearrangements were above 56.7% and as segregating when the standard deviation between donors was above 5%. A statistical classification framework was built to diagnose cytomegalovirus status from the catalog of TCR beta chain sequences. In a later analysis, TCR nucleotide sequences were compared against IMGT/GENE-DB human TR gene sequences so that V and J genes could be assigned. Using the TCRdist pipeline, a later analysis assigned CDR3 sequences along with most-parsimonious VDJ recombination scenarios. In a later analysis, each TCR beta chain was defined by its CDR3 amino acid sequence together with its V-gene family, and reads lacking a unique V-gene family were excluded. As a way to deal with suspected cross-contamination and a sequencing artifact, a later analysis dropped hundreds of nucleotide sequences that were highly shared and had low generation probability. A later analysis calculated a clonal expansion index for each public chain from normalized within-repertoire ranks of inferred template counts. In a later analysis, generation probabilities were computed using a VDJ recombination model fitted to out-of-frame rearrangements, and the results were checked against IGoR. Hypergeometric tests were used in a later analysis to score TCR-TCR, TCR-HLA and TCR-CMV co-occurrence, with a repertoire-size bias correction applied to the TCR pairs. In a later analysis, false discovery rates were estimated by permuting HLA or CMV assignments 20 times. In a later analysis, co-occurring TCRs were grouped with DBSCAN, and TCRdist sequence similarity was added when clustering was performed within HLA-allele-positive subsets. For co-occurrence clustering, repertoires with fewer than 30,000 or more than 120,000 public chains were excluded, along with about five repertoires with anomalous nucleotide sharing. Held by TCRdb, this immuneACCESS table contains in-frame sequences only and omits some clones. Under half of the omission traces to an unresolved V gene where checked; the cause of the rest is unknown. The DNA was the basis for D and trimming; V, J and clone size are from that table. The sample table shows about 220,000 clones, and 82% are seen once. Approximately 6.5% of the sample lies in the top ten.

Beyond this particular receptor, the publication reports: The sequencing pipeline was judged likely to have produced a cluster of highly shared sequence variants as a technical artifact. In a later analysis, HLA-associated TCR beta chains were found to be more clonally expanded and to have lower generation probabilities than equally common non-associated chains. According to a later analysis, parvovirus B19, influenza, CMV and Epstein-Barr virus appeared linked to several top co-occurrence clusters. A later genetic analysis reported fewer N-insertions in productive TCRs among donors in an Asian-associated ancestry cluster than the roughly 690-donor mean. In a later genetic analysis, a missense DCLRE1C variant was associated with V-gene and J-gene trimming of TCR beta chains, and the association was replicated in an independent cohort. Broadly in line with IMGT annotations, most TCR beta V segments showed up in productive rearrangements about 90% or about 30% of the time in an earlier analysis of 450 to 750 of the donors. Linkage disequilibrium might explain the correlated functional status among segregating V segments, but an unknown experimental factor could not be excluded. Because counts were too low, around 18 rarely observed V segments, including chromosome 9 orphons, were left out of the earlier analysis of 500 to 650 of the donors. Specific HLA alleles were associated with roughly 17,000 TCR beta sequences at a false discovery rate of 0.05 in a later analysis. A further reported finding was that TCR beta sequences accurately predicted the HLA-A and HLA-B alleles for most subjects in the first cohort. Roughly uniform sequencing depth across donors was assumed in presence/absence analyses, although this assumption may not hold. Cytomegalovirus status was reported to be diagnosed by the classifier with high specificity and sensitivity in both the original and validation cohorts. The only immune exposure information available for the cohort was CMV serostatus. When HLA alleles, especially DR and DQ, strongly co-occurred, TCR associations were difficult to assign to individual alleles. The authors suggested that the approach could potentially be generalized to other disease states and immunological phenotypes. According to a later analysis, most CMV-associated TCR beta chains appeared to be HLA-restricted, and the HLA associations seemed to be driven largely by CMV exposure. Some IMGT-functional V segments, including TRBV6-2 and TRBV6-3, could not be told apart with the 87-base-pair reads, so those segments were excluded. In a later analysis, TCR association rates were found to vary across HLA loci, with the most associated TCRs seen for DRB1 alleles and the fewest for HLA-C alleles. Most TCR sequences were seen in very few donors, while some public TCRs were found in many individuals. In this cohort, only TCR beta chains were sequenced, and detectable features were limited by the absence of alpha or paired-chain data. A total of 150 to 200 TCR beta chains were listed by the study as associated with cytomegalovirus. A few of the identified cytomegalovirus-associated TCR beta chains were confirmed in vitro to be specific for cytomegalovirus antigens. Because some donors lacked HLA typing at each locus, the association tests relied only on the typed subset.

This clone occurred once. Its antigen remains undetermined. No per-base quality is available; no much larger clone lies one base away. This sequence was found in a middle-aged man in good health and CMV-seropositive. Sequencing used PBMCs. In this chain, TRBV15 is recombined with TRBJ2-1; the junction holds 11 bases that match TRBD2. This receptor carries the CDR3 CATSKRGTSGGYEQFF. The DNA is TGTGCCACCAGCAAGCGCGGGACTAGCGGAGGGTATGAGCAGTTCTTC.